The T cell receptor beta chain described here comes from a study of a mutant IDH1 vaccine in newly diagnosed glioma. As for the study in general: Treated patients showed a male proportion of roughly 62%, a female proportion of about 40%, and a mean age of roughly 40 years. Previous care, which was radiotherapy, temozolomide, or both, most often involved both. The study held visit V12 at week 35 and visit V13 at week 47.

Time point reported: week 35, safety follow-up. Each vaccine dose was 300 ug of mutant IDH1 20-mer peptide, with topical imiquimod. Tumors from donors were new WHO grade 3 or 4 IDH1-mutant astrocytomas with ATRX loss. Generated by immunoSEQ multiplex PCR, the TCRdb table keeps only in-frame clones and is missing some. Here the sample spans roughly 52,000 clones, 84% being singletons. Points on this clone: Its matching antigen is unknown.

This clonotype was sampled from a woman between 18 and 29 years old with glioma. This sample comprised PBMCs, obtained from a glioma patient whose treatment included an IDH1 peptide vaccine.

The CDR3 is CATLGDRELATNEKLFF. The CDR3 DNA reads as TGTGCCACCCTGGGGGACAGAGAGCTTGCAACTAATGAAAAACTGTTTTTT. This chain connects TRBV15 to TRBJ1-4; 7 bases line up with TRBD1. Losses at the gene ends were 8 bases for V and 0 bases for J; bases not matched to a gene: 12. Germline CDR1 LNHNV, CDR2 YYDKDF (reference sequence). This CDR3 has 17 residues.